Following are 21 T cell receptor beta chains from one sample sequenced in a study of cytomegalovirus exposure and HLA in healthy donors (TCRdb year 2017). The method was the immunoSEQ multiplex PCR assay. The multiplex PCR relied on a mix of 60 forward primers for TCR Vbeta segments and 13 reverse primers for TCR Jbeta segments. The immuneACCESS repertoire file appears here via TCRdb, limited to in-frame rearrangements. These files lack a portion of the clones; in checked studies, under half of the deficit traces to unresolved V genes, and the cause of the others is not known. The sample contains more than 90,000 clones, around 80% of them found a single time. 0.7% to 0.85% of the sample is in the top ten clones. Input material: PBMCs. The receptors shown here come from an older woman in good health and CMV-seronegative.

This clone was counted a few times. CDR3 amino acids: CASSLGGSYEQYF. CDR3 in DNA: TGTGCCAGCAGCTTGGGAGGATCCTACGAGCAGTACTTC. The chain couples TRBV11-2 to TRBJ2-7, with D maybe TRBD2 (6 bases). The ends were cut back, 3 bases at V and 1 base at J, with 7 bases in the middle. Germline values: CDR1 SGHAT, CDR2 FQNNGV. The CDR3 is 13 amino acids.

The CDR3 reads CASSRDSYEQYF. The CDR3 nucleotides read TGTGCCAGCTCGCGGGACAGCTACGAGCAGTACTTC. The chain carries TRBV18 and TRBJ2-7; D is possibly TRBD1 (7 bases). The germline CDR1 and CDR2 sequences are KGHSH and LQKENI. This CDR3 has 12 residues. Deletions cut 6 bases from V and 3 bases from J, with 9 bases between.

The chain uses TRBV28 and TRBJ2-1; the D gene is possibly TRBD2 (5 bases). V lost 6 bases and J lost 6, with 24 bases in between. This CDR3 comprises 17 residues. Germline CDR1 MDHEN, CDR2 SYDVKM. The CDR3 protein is CASSMPLADGEGNEQFF. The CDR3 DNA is TGTGCCAGCAGCATGCCCCTAGCCGATGGAGAGGGCAATGAGCAGTTCTTC.

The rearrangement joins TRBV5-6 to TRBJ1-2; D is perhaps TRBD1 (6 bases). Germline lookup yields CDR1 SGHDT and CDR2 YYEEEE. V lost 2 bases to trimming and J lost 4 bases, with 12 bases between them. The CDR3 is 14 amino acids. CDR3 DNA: TGTGCCAGCAGCTTCGCAGGGGCCGGCTATGGCTACACCTTC. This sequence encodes CASSFAGAGYGYTF.

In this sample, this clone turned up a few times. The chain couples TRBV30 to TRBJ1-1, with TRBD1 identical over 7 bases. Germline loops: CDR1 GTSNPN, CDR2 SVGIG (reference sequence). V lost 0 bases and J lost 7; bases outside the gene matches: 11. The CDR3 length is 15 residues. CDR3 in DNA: TGTGCCTGGAGTGTAGAATTCGGGACAGCCGATGAAGCTTTCTTT. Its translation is CAWSVEFGTADEAFF.

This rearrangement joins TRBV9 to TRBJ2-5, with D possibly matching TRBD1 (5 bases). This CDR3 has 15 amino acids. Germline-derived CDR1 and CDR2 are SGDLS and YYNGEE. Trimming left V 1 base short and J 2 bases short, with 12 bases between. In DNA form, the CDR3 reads TGTGCCAGCAGCGTACAGGGTGTGGGGCAAGAGACCCAGTACTTC. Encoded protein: CASSVQGVGQETQYF. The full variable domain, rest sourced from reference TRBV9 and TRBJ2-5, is DSGVTQTPKHLITATGQRVTLRCSPRSGDLSVYWYQQSLDQGLQFLIQYYNGEERAKGNILERFSAQQFPDLHSELNLSSLELGDSALYFCASSVQGVGQETQYFGPGTRLLVL.

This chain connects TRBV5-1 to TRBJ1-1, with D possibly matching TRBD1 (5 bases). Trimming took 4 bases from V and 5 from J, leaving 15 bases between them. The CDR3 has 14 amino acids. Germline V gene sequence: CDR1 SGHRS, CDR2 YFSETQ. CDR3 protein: CASSPLQAKTEAFF. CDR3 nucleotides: TGCGCCAGCAGCCCTCTACAGGCAAAAACTGAAGCTTTCTTT.

This chain's CDR3 is CASSEVDGYTF. Written as DNA, the CDR3 is TGTGCCAGCAGTGAAGTCGATGGCTACACCTTC. The chain employs TRBV2 and TRBJ1-2; no clear D. The germline V gene encodes CDR1 SNHLY and CDR2 FYNNEI. The CDR3 runs to 11 residues. The V and J ends lost 1 base and 6 bases respectively, with 3 bases between them.

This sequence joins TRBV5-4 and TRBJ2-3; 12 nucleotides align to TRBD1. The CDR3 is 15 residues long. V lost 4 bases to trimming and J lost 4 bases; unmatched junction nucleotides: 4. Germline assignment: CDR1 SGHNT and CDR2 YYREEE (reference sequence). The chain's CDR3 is CASSGTGGLADTQYF. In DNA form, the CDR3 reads TGTGCCAGCAGCGGGACAGGGGGCTTGGCAGATACGCAGTATTTT.

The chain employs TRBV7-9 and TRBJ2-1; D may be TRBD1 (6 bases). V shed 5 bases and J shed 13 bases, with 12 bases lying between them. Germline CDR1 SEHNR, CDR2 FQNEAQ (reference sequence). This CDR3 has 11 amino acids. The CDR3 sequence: CASSPADSQFF. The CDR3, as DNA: TGTGCCAGCAGCCCCGCGGACAGCCAGTTCTTC.

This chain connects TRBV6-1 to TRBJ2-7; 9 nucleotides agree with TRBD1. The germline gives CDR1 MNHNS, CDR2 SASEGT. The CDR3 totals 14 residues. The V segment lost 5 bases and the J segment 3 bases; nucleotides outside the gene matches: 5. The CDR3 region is CASSRDRELYEQYF. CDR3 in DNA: TGTGCCAGCAGTAGGGACAGGGAACTCTACGAGCAGTACTTC.

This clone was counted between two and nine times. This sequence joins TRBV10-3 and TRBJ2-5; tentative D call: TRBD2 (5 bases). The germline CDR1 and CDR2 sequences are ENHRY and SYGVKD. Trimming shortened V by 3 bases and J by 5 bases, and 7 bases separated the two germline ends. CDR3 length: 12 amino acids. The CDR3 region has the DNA TGTGCCATCAGTGACCCGGGGGAGACCCAGTACTTC. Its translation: CAISDPGETQYF.

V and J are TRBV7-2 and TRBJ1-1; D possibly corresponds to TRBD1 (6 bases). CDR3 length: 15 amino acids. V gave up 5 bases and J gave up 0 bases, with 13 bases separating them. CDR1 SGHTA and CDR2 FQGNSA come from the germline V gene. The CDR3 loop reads CASSLGQRVNTEAFF. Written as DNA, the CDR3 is TGTGCCAGCAGCCTAGGACAGAGAGTGAACACTGAAGCTTTCTTT.

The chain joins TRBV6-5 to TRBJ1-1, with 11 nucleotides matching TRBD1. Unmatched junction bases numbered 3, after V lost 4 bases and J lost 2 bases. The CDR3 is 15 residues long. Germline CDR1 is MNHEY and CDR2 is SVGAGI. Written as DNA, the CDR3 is TGTGCCAGCAGTTGGGGACAGGGGGGAAACACTGAAGCTTTCTTT. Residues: CASSWGQGGNTEAFF.

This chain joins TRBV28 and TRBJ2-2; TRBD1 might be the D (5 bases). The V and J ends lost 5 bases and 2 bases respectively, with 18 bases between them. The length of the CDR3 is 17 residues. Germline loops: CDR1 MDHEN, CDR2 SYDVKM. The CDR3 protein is CASSTTAPWINTGELFF. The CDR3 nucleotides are TGTGCCAGCAGTACGACAGCCCCATGGATCAACACCGGGGAGCTGTTTTTT.

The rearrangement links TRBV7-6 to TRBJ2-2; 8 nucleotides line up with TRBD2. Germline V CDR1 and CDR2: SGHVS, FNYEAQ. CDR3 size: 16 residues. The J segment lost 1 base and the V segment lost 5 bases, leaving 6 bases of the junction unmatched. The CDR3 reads CASSLDSGMNTGELFF. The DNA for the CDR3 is TGTGCCAGCAGCCTGGATAGCGGGATGAACACCGGGGAGCTGTTTTTT.

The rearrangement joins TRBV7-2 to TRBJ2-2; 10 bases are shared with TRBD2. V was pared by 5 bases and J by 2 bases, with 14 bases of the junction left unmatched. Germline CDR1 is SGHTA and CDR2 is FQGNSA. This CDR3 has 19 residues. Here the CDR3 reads CASSRRGVGLAKNTGELFF. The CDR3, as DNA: TGTGCCAGCAGCCGAAGGGGGGTGGGACTAGCGAAAAACACCGGGGAGCTGTTTTTT.

CDR3 loop: CASSQTSDSYNEQFF. The DNA for the CDR3 is TGTGCCAGCAGTCAGACTAGCGACTCCTACAATGAGCAGTTCTTC. The gene calls are TRBV28 and TRBJ2-1, with 8 bases that match TRBD2. CDR1 is MDHEN, CDR2 SYDVKM, per germline. The CDR3 contains 15 residues. J gave up 0 bases and V 5 bases, and 3 bases lay outside the gene matches.

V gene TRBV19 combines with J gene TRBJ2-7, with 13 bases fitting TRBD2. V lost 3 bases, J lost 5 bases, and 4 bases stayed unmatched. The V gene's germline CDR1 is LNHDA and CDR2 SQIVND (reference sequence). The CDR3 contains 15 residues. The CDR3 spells CASSILTSGRDEQYF. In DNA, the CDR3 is TGTGCCAGTAGTATCCTAACTAGCGGGAGGGACGAGCAGTACTTC.

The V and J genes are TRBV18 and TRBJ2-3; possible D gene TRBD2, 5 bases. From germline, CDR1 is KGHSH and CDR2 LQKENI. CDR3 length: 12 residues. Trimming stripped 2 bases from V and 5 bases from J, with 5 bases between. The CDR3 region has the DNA TGTGCCAGCTCACCAGCGGGAGATACGCAGTATTTT. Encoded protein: CASSPAGDTQYF.

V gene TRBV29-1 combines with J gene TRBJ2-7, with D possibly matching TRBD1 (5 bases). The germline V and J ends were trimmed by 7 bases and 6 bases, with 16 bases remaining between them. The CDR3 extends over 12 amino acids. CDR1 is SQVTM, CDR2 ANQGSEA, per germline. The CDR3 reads CSGTTGLSEQYF. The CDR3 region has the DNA TGCAGCGGGACAACAGGTCTCTCCGAGCAGTACTTC.